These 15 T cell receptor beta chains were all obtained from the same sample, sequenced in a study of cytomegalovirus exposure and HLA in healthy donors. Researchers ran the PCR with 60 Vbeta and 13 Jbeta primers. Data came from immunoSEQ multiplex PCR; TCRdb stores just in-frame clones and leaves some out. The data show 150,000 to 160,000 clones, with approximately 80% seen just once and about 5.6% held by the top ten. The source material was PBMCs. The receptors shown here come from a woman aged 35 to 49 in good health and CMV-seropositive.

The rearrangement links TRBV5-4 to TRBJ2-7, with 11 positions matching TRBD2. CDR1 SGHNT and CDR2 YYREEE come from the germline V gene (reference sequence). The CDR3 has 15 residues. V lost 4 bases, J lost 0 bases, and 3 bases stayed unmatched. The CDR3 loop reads CASSVGLAVSYEQYF. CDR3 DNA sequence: TGTGCCAGCAGCGTGGGACTAGCGGTCTCCTACGAGCAGTACTTC.

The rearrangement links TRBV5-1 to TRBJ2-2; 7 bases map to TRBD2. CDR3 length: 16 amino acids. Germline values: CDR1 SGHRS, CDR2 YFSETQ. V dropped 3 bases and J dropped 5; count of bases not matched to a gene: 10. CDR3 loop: CASSSTAGRSTGELFF. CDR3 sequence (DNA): TGCGCCAGCAGCTCAACAGCGGGGAGGAGTACCGGGGAGCTGTTTTTT.

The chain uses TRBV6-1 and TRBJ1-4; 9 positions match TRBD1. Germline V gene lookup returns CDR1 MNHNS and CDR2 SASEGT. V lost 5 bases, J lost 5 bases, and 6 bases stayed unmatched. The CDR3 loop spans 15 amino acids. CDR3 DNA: TGTGCCAGCAGTCCAAACAGGGGGCGAAATGAAAAACTGTTTTTT. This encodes CASSPNRGRNEKLFF.

CDR3 region: CAISERQGAYEQYF. The CDR3 nucleotides are TGTGCCATCAGTGAGAGGCAGGGGGCTTACGAGCAGTACTTC. The chain recombines TRBV10-3 with TRBJ2-7; 8 nucleotides align to TRBD1. The CDR3 totals 14 residues. Trimming removed 2 bases from V and 4 bases from J; junction bases left unmatched: 4. Germline V gives CDR1 ENHRY, CDR2 SYGVKD.

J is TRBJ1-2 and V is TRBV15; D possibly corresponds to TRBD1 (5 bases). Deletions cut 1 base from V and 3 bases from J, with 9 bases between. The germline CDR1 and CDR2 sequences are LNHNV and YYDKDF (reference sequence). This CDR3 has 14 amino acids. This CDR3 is CATSRGRDYYGYTF. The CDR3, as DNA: TGTGCCACCAGCAGAGGAAGGGACTACTATGGCTACACCTTC.

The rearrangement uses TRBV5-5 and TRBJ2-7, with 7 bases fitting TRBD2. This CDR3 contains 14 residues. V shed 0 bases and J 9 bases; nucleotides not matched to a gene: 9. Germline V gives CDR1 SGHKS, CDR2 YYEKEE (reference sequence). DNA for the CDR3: TGTGCCAGCAGCTTGGGGACTAGTTCTCCGGTGCAGTACTTC. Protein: CASSLGTSSPVQYF.

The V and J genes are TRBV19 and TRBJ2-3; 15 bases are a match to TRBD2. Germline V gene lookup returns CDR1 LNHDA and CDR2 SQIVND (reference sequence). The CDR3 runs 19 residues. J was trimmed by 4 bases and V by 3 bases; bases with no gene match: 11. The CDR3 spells CASSIKNRGLAGGADTQYF. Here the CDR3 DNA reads TGTGCCAGTAGTATCAAGAACCGGGGACTAGCGGGAGGCGCAGATACGCAGTATTTT.

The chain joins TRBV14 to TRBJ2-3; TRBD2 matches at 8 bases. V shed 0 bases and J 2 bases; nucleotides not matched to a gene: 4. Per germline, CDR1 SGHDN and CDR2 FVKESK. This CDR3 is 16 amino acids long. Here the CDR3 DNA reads TGTGCCAGCAGCCAAGAAGTAGCGGGAAACACAGATACGCAGTATTTT. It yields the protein CASSQEVAGNTDTQYF.

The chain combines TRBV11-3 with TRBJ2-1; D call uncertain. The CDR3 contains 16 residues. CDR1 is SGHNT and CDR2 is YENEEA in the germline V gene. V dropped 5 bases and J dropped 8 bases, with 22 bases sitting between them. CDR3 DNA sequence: TGTGCCAGCAGCCCCTCGCCCGGCAGCGCCGTACATGAGCAGTTCTTC. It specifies CASSPSPGSAVHEQFF.

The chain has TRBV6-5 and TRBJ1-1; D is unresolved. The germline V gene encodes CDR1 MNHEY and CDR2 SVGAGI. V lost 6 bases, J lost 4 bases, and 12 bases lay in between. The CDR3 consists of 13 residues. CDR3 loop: CASRSGLFTEAFF. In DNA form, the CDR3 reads TGTGCCAGCAGGTCAGGACTATTCACTGAAGCTTTCTTT.

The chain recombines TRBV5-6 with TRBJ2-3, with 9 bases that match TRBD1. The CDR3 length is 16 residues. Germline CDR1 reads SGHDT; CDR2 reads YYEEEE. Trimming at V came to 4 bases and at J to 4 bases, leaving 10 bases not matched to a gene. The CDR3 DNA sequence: TGTGCCAGCAGCCACAGGACAGGGGCGGCTGCAGATACGCAGTATTTT. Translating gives CASSHRTGAAADTQYF.

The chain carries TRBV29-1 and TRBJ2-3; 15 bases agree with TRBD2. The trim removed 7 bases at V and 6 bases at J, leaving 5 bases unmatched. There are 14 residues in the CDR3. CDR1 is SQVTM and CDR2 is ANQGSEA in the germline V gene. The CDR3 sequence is CSAPGLAGGDTQYF. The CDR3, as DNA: TGCAGCGCCCCCGGACTAGCGGGGGGGGATACGCAGTATTTT.

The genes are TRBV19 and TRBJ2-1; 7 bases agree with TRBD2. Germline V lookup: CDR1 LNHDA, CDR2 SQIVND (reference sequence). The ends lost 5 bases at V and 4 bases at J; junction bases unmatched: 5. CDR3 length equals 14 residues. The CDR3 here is CASSSGTKYNEQFF. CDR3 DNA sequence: TGTGCCAGTAGTTCCGGGACTAAATACAATGAGCAGTTCTTC.

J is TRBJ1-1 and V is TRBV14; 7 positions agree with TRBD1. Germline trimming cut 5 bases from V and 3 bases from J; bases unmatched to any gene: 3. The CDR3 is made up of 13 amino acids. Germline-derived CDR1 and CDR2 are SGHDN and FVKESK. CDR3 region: CASSLQGYTEAFF. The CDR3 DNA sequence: TGTGCCAGCAGCTTACAGGGGTACACTGAAGCTTTCTTT.

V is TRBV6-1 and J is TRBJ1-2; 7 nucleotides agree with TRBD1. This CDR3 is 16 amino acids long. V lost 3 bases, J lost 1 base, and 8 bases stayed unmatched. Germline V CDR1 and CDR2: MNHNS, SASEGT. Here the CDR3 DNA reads TGTGCCAGCAGTGAGGCCGGGACAGCCCTTAACTATGGCTACACCTTC. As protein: CASSEAGTALNYGYTF.